The 12 T cell receptor beta chains presented below share a single source sample, sequenced in a study of early T cells in non-severe SARS-CoV-2 infection. MiXCR was run by TCRdb on the 5' RACE reads, yielding one entry per CDR3 protein. The table records roughly 45,000 distinct CDR3 sequences, 11% of them present only once. The sequenced material came from whole blood. The receptors originated from an adult who was a healthcare worker with PCR-confirmed SARS-CoV-2 infection or an uninfected control (not recorded which).

The chain recombines TRBV20-1 with TRBJ2-3, with D perhaps TRBD1 or TRBD2 (5 bases each). The germline V gene encodes CDR1 DFQATT and CDR2 SNEGSKA (reference sequence). The length of the CDR3 is 13 residues. V shed 4 bases and J shed 6 bases, with 14 bases lying between them. The CDR3 here is CSAKWGIGDTQYF. The CDR3 region has the DNA TGCAGTGCTAAGTGGGGGATTGGGGATACGCAGTATTTT.

The chain has TRBV7-9 and TRBJ1-5; 9 positions match TRBD1. This CDR3 is 12 amino acids long. Germline assignment: CDR1 SEHNR and CDR2 FQNEAQ (reference sequence). Trimming took 4 bases from V and 14 from J; bases not matched to a gene: 6. The CDR3 protein is CASSSLGQGKHF. CDR3 sequence (DNA): TGTGCCAGCAGCTCCTTAGGACAGGGGAAGCATTTT.

This clonotype has a count of ten or more. This chain uses TRBV2 with TRBJ1-6; 9 positions match TRBD1. Per the germline V gene, CDR1 is SNHLY and CDR2 is FYNNEI. The CDR3 consists of 15 residues. J was trimmed by 10 bases and V by 2 bases; bases with no gene match: 6. CDR3 sequence reads: CASSERQGVGSPLHF. CDR3 sequence (DNA): TGTGCCAGCAGTGAAAGACAGGGGGTAGGGTCACCCCTCCACTTT.

Ten or more counts support this clonotype. The chain joins TRBV28 to TRBJ1-6, with D unresolved. V was pared by 6 bases and J by 0 bases, with 9 bases between. The CDR3 length is 15 residues. Germline values: CDR1 MDHEN, CDR2 SYDVKM. CDR3 nucleotide sequence: TGTGCCAGCAGCCCAACCGTCTCCTATAATTCACCCCTCCACTTT. Amino acid sequence: CASSPTVSYNSPLHF.

The genes are TRBV19 and TRBJ2-2, with a weak D call TRBD2 (7 bases). The CDR3 runs 16 residues. Trimming shortened V by 8 bases and J by 1 base, and 17 bases separated the two germline ends. Germline assignment: CDR1 LNHDA and CDR2 SQIVND (reference sequence). CDR3 bases: TGTGCCAGTCGGATAGGGGGAGGGCAGAACACCGGGGAGCTGTTTTTT. Encoded protein: CASRIGGGQNTGELFF.

The CDR3 region is CASSLADSNQPQHF. In DNA, the CDR3 is TGTGCCAGCAGTTTGGCCGATAGCAATCAGCCCCAGCATTTT. This sequence joins TRBV28 and TRBJ1-5; unclear D gene. V was clipped by 3 bases and J by 0 bases, with 6 bases between them. Germline V gives CDR1 MDHEN, CDR2 SYDVKM. The CDR3 runs to 14 residues.

CDR3 amino acids: CASSERTARSYEQYF. As DNA, the CDR3 is TGTGCCAGCAGCGAAAGGACAGCGCGCTCCTACGAGCAGTACTTC. V gene TRBV6-2 or TRBV6-3 combines with J gene TRBJ2-7, with a weak D call TRBD1 (6 bases). V dropped 6 bases and J dropped 0 bases, with 15 bases sitting between them. CDR1 MNHEY and CDR2 SVGEGT come from the germline V gene. The CDR3 extends over 15 amino acids.

This clonotype was recorded only once. With a much larger clone just one base away, this may be a read error. This rearrangement joins TRBV20-1 to TRBJ2-1, with D uncertain. The germline V gene has CDR1 DFQATT and CDR2 SNEGSKA (reference sequence). The ends were cut back, 1 base at V and 4 bases at J, with 5 bases in the middle. The CDR3 totals 12 residues. CDR3 in DNA: TGCAGTGCTAGAGTACCTTACAATGAGCAGTTCTTC. This translates into CSARVPYNEQFF.

This clonotype appeared many times. The V call is TRBV6-2 or TRBV6-3, the J call TRBJ2-5; 8 nucleotides line up with TRBD1. CDR1 is MNHEY and CDR2 is SVGEGT in the germline V gene. Trimming cost V 0 bases and J 5 bases; bases outside gene matches: 2. CDR3 length: 14 residues. CDR3 DNA sequence: TGTGCCAGCAGTTACTCGGACAGGGCCGAGACCCAGTACTTC. It is translated as CASSYSDRAETQYF.

The table lists this clonotype with a few counts. V usage is TRBV12-3 or TRBV12-4 and J usage is TRBJ1-5; D not resolved. V was cut by 2 bases and J by 7 bases, with 6 bases left in between. The CDR3 contains 12 residues. The CDR3 DNA reads as TGTGCCAGCAGTTTAAGGACGCAGCCCCAGCATTTT. Residues: CASSLRTQPQHF.

This clonotype was counted between two and nine times. This rearrangement joins TRBV5-4 to TRBJ1-2, with 7 bases identical to TRBD1. CDR1 is SGHNT and CDR2 is YYREEE in the germline V gene (reference sequence). There are 16 residues in the CDR3. V lost 6 bases, J lost 4 bases, and 15 bases stayed unmatched. The CDR3 nucleotides read TGTGCCAGCACCCACTCAGAAGGGGGCGGTTTCTATGGCTACACCTTC. Protein sequence: CASTHSEGGGFYGYTF.

This clonotype was seen at least ten times. The chain combines TRBV7-2 with TRBJ1-6; the D is unclear. This CDR3 comprises 14 residues. V was pared by 1 base and J by 9 bases, with 10 bases between. In germline, CDR1 is SGHTA, CDR2 FQGNSA. CDR3 residues: CASSLVELGSPLHF. The CDR3 coding sequence is TGTGCCAGCAGCTTAGTAGAGTTGGGTTCACCCCTCCACTTT.